What follows are 12 T cell receptor beta chains derived from one specimen sequenced in a study of blood T cell repertoires in COVID-19. Method: immunoSEQ multiplex PCR; TCRdb's copy keeps in-frame clones and lacks some. Here the sample spans about 230,000 clones, about nine tenths being singletons. Sequencing was done on a sample of peripheral blood. The origin of the receptors is a man between 25 and 39 years old with COVID-19, enrolled during active disease.

This rearrangement joins TRBV6-5 to TRBJ1-3; D possibly corresponds to TRBD1 (5 bases). V lost 6 bases to trimming and J lost 3 bases, with 12 bases between them. This CDR3 region has 14 residues. Germline CDR1 is MNHEY and CDR2 is SVGAGI. The CDR3 spells CASRRTGNGNTIYF. For the CDR3, the DNA is TGTGCCAGCAGGAGAACAGGCAATGGAAACACCATATATTTT.

The chain links TRBV27 to TRBJ2-7; D unclear. The CDR3 extends over 14 amino acids. The germline CDR1 and CDR2 sequences are MNHEY and SMNVEV (reference sequence). With 4 bases removed from V and 0 bases from J, the gap between germline ends came to 10 bases. The CDR3 bases are TGTGCCAGCAGTTCAGGCAGCCTCTCCTACGAGCAGTACTTC. Its translation is CASSSGSLSYEQYF.

This chain links TRBV19 with TRBJ1-5; D unclear. V gave up 3 bases and J gave up 2 bases, with 11 bases separating them. The CDR3 loop spans 15 amino acids. Germline V gene data show CDR1 as LNHDA and CDR2 as SQIVND (reference sequence). CDR3 nucleotides: TGTGCCAGTAGTATTGAGGGTGGTGGCAATCAGCCCCAGCATTTT. Translation gives CASSIEGGGNQPQHF.

Concerning this clone: An end of the junction does not agree with germline; a read error may underlie this. The genes are TRBV30 and TRBJ2-2; possible D gene TRBD1, 6 bases. The CDR3 extends over 12 amino acids. Germline CDR1 and CDR2: GTSNPN and SVGIG (reference sequence). The CDR3 region is CAWSLIPGVRTF. In DNA, the CDR3 is TGTGCCTGGAGCCTAATCCCAGGGGTACGGACTTTT.

The J gene is TRBJ1-3, the V gene TRBV10-2; D call uncertain. Trimming took off 1 base at V and 3 bases at J, with 7 bases between the two ends. Germline CDR1 is WSHSY and CDR2 is SAAADI. The CDR3 loop spans 14 amino acids. DNA of the CDR3: TGCGCCAGCAGTGAGTGGGGAGTTGGAAACACCATATATTTT. Translation: CASSEWGVGNTIYF.

V is TRBV11-1 and J is TRBJ2-7; D might be TRBD2 (6 bases). The CDR3 runs 15 residues. V lost 5 bases to trimming and J lost 5 bases, with 19 bases between them. The germline V gene has CDR1 SGHAT and CDR2 FQDESV (reference sequence). DNA of the CDR3: TGTGCCAGCAGCCCCTTCCGTGGGGAGGCCAACGAGCAGTACTTC. It yields the protein CASSPFRGEANEQYF.

The chain couples TRBV2 to TRBJ1-4, with D possibly being TRBD1 (6 bases). Germline lookup yields CDR1 SNHLY and CDR2 FYNNEI. V lost 4 bases and J lost 7, with 16 bases in between. The CDR3 sequence is 15 residues long. The CDR3 is CASSGVTGSSEKLFF. CDR3 bases: TGTGCCAGCAGTGGGGTGACAGGTTCCTCTGAAAAACTGTTTTTT. The variable domain in full, with the rest retrieved from reference TRBV2 and TRBJ1-4, is EPEVTQTPSHQVTQMGQEVILRCVPISNHLYFYWYRQILGQKVEFLVSFYNNEISEKSEIFDDQFSVERPDGSNFTLKIRSTKLEDSAMYFCASSGVTGSSEKLFFGSGTQLSVL.

The rearrangement links TRBV9 to TRBJ1-1; the D is unclear. V was cut by 4 bases and J by 6 bases, with 16 bases left in between. The CDR3 consists of 14 residues. In germline, CDR1 is SGDLS, CDR2 YYNGEE. The CDR3 region is CASSPPGGSAEAFF. DNA for the CDR3: TGTGCCAGCAGCCCTCCTGGAGGGTCGGCTGAAGCTTTCTTT.

This sequence joins TRBV24-1 and TRBJ2-5, with 8 bases aligning to TRBD1. The germline gives CDR1 KGHDR, CDR2 SFDVKD. The CDR3 extends over 16 amino acids. J gave up 4 bases and V 3 bases, and 9 bases lay outside the gene matches. CDR3 sequence reads: CATSDLGQGAGETQYF. CDR3 in DNA: TGTGCCACCAGTGATCTCGGACAGGGAGCGGGAGAGACCCAGTACTTC.

The V gene is TRBV24-1, the J gene TRBJ1-5, with D maybe TRBD1 (5 bases). The germline V gene has CDR1 KGHDR and CDR2 SFDVKD. Trimming removed 2 bases at V and 5 bases at J, with 9 bases between. The CDR3 covers 14 residues. This CDR3 reads CATSDSTGHQPQHF. The CDR3 DNA follows: TGTGCCACCAGTGATTCAACAGGTCATCAGCCCCAGCATTTT.

The V and J genes are TRBV19 and TRBJ1-2; 7 bases are a match to TRBD1. The V gene end was trimmed by 4 bases and the J gene end by 0 bases; junction bases not matched to a gene: 5. Germline CDR1 is LNHDA and CDR2 is SQIVND (reference sequence). CDR3 length: 15 amino acids. The chain's CDR3 is CASSSRDSSNYGYTF. The DNA of the CDR3 is TGTGCCAGTAGTAGCCGGGACAGCTCTAACTATGGCTACACCTTC. Full variable domain (missing parts from reference TRBV19 and TRBJ1-2): DGGITQSPKYLFRKEGQNVTLSCEQNLNHDAMYWYRQDPGQGLRLIYYSQIVNDFQKGDIAEGYSVSREKKESFPLTVTSAQKNPTAFYLCASSSRDSSNYGYTFGSGTRLTVV.

The chain uses TRBV28 and TRBJ1-5; 9 bases line up with TRBD1. Per germline, CDR1 MDHEN and CDR2 SYDVKM. This CDR3 has 17 amino acids. Trimming cost V 7 bases and J 2 bases; bases outside gene matches: 12. CDR3 sequence (DNA): TGTGCCAGCATCTCTCCGGGACAGGGCTTGCGCAATCAGCCCCAGCATTTT. The encoded protein is CASISPGQGLRNQPQHF.